This is a list of T cell receptor beta chains from one sample in a study of cytomegalovirus exposure and HLA in healthy donors. The method was immunoSEQ multiplex PCR; TCRdb's version includes in-frame clones alone and lacks a portion of them. The table lists some 140,000 clones, about 74% of them singletons. Sample: PBMCs. Source of these receptors: a man between 18 and 35 years old in good health and CMV-seropositive. The CDR3 runs from the conserved cysteine through the conserved F or W. The D gene is left open where the match is weak.

CDR3aa | j_gene | v_gene | d_gene
CASSRAGQVYYGYTF | TRBJ1-2 | TRBV19 | TRBD1
CASSLLLSNTGELFF | TRBJ2-2 | TRBV7-9 | -
CASSESPPQPQHF | TRBJ1-5 | TRBV2 | -
CASSSLMNTEAFF | TRBJ1-1 | TRBV28 | -
CASSSPPGLANNEQFF | TRBJ2-1 | TRBV19 | TRBD2
CASRKQGARTEAFF | TRBJ1-1 | TRBV6-5 | TRBD1
CASSKDTTLFYEQYF | TRBJ2-7 | TRBV5-1 | -
CASSRDSSYEQYF | TRBJ2-7 | TRBV28 | TRBD1
CASSLARRQVIYEQYF | TRBJ2-7 | TRBV5-1 | -
CASSKDLGGLSYNEQFF | TRBJ2-1 | TRBV5-1 | -
CASSVTAAGQEKLFF | TRBJ1-4 | TRBV5-1 | -
CASSVGGGTHEQYF | TRBJ2-7 | TRBV9 | TRBD2
CASSLATIQGAQGAFF | TRBJ1-1 | TRBV5-4 | TRBD1
CASSTGGGYGYTF | TRBJ1-2 | TRBV28 | -
CASTGDRVPEAFF | TRBJ1-1 | TRBV2 | TRBD1
CASSQDLTGGKLFF | TRBJ1-4 | TRBV14 | -
CASSRPGLDLSGANVLTF | TRBJ2-6 | TRBV7-8 | -
CASSPQETGLARPQHF | TRBJ1-5 | TRBV18 | -
CASSLGREQYF | TRBJ2-7 | TRBV7-9 | -
CASSSLGGSYNEQFF | TRBJ2-1 | TRBV28 | -
CASSLQQGRSYNSPLHF | TRBJ1-6 | TRBV5-1 | TRBD1
CASSLGTGGNLQPQHF | TRBJ1-5 | TRBV7-9 | TRBD1
CASTRTSVNEQFF | TRBJ2-1 | TRBV5-1 | TRBD2
CASGDRGSLNYGYTF | TRBJ1-2 | TRBV6-5 | TRBD1
CASGEGSGETQYF | TRBJ2-5 | TRBV4-2 | -
CASSFTSGFTGELFF | TRBJ2-2 | TRBV7-2 | TRBD2
CASSRWRPDTNEDTQYF | TRBJ2-3 | TRBV5-1 | -
CASSSGLAGTYEQYF | TRBJ2-7 | TRBV5-1 | TRBD2
CASSYFQDLNTEAFF | TRBJ1-1 | TRBV18 | -
CASSLGTGVYTEAFF | TRBJ1-1 | TRBV7-8 | TRBD1
CASSLKTGVNGEKLFF | TRBJ1-4 | TRBV27 | TRBD1
CASSPQKRAGRFYNSPLHF | TRBJ1-6 | TRBV7-9 | -
CASMLGQKYF | TRBJ2-7 | TRBV6-1 | -
CASRFDVGGEAFF | TRBJ1-1 | TRBV5-1 | -
CASSIQGPEKLFF | TRBJ1-4 | TRBV28 | -
CASSYGLAKNEQFF | TRBJ2-1 | TRBV6-6 | TRBD2
CASSPVGAGGADTQYF | TRBJ2-3 | TRBV5-1 | -
CASSMRLAGYQETQYF | TRBJ2-5 | TRBV9 | TRBD2
CASQTGARGANVLTF | TRBJ2-6 | TRBV6-1 | TRBD1
CASSIDIQGARGYTF | TRBJ1-2 | TRBV19 | -
CASSGGQGAMNTEAFF | TRBJ1-1 | TRBV6-1 | TRBD1
CASSFPISGRADEQFF | TRBJ2-1 | TRBV7-9 | TRBD2
CASSLAVTGSYEQYF | TRBJ2-7 | TRBV5-1 | -
CASSLVPPMAEAFF | TRBJ1-1 | TRBV5-4 | -
CASSPGQSGNEKLFF | TRBJ1-4 | TRBV28 | -
CAWEGGTSGRETQYF | TRBJ2-5 | TRBV30 | TRBD2
CASRSATGGRNTIYF | TRBJ1-3 | TRBV19 | TRBD1
CATGQGRQPQHF | TRBJ1-5 | TRBV6-5 | TRBD1
CASSYSRGNGSPLHF | TRBJ1-6 | TRBV6-5 | -